The following is a TCR beta chain sequence with its context. Sequenced by immunoSEQ multiplex PCR; TCRdb stores in-frame clones only, minus some. The sample gives some 270,000 clones, approximately 85% of which show up once; 0.87% is in the top ten. This specimen comes from a study of blood T cell repertoires in COVID-19. With V trimmed by 2 bases and J by 1 base, 6 bases remained unmatched. The germline V gene has CDR1 SGHTS and CDR2 YDEGEE. The CDR3 is 17 amino acids. This clonotype was sampled from a human donor with COVID-19, enrolled during active disease. The donor label of this sample is uncertain. The V call is TRBV5-8, the J call TRBJ2-6; 7 bases are shared with TRBD1. Sequencing used peripheral blood. This CDR3 is CASSFFTGVSGANVLTF. CDR3 DNA: TGTGCCAGCAGCTTTTTCACAGGGGTGTCTGGGGCCAACGTCCTGACTTTC. Full variable domain (rest looked up from reference TRBV5-8 and TRBJ2-6): EAGVTQSPTHLIKTRGQQATLRCSPISGHTSVYWYQQALGLGLQFLLWYDEGEERNRGNFPPRFSGRQFPNYSSELNVNALELEDSALYLCASSFFTGVSGANVLTFGAGSRLTVL.